This T cell receptor beta chain was observed in a study of T-cell memory formation after mild COVID-19. Study-wide results and limits: Clones contracting across day 15 to 85 had a balanced CD4/CD8 profile; later expanding clones leaned CD4+. Pre-infection memory harbored some responding clones, suggesting cross-reactive memory joined.

The CDR3 consists of 12 residues. From germline, CDR1 is DFQATT and CDR2 SNEGSKA (reference sequence). This clonotype has a handful of counts. Its antigen is undetermined. One end of the junction does not line up with germline, which may come from a read error. Constant-segment primers were used for 5'RACE, and the resulting TCR alpha and TCR beta cDNA libraries carried sample barcodes and UMIs. TCRdb reanalysed the 5' RACE reads using MiXCR and keeps one entry per CDR3 protein. The sample holds hundreds of thousands of distinct CDR3 sequences, approximately 25% seen once. The V and J genes are TRBV20-1 and TRBJ2-4; 8 positions agree with TRBD2. This TCR derives from an adult woman who had mild COVID-19 (a few samples of this study predate the infection). Cell type and time point are not known. The specimen was PBMCs or a T cell subset sorted from them (not recorded which). The CDR3, as DNA: TGCAGTGCTGGCCCGGGAGCGGGAGTATTTGACTTC. The encoded protein is CSAGPGAGVFDF.